The rows below give T cell receptor beta chains drawn from one sample of a study of spatial heterogeneity in lung cancer. TCRdb analysed the 5' RACE reads with MiXCR anew, one entry per CDR3 protein. The sample records roughly 48,000 distinct CDR3 sequences, approximately 5.7% being singletons. The sequenced sample was PBMCs, obtained at surgery. All receptors come from a male donor with early-stage non-small cell lung cancer. Both conserved end residues are part of each CDR3. A D gene is named only where the DNA matches it firmly. Some rows have no size entry. The others give once, few or many, or a class for an expanded clone.

clone_size,v_call,d_call,j_call,cdr3_aa,cdr3_nt
few,TRBV29-1,TRBD2,TRBJ2-1,CSVDGVGGSEDYNEQFF,TGCAGCGTTGACGGAGTGGGCGGGAGCGAGGATTACAATGAGCAGTTCTTC
many,TRBV7-2,-,TRBJ2-7,CASSLRSTLFYEQYF,TGTGCCAGCAGCTTAAGGTCAACCCTTTTCTACGAGCAGTACTTC
many,TRBV20-1,TRBD1,TRBJ2-3,CSARQTGGGGGRTDTQYF,TGCAGTGCTAGACAAACAGGGGGCGGAGGGGGCCGCACAGATACGCAGTATTTT
many,TRBV4-2,-,TRBJ2-1,CASSQVHSDFEQFF,TGTGCCAGCAGCCAGGTCCATAGCGATTTTGAGCAGTTCTTC
many,TRBV3-1,-,TRBJ2-7,CASSHGSSYEQYF,TGTGCCAGCAGCCACGGGAGTTCCTACGAGCAGTACTTC
many,TRBV20-1,-,TRBJ2-7,CSAHQTYEQYF,TGCAGTGCACACCAGACTTACGAGCAGTACTTC
many,TRBV10-3,-,TRBJ2-1,CAISELGQYNEQFF,TGTGCCATCAGTGAGCTCGGACAATACAATGAGCAGTTCTTC
many,TRBV5-4,TRBD1,TRBJ1-2,CASSFRGDYGYTF,TGTGCCAGCAGCTTCAGGGGGGACTATGGCTACACCTTC
many,TRBV12-3/TRBV12-4,-,TRBJ2-1,CASSLASGGRRVF,TGTGCCAGCAGTTTAGCGTCTGGCGGTCGGAGAGTTTTC
many,TRBV25-1,-,TRBJ2-1,CASSEFGRVGGNEQFF,TGTGCCAGCAGTGAATTCGGCAGGGTAGGTGGTAATGAGCAGTTCTTC
-,TRBV29-1,TRBD2,TRBJ2-5,CSVVPGLGETQYF,TGCAGCGTTGTACCGGGACTAGGGGAGACCCAGTACTTC
-,TRBV5-1,TRBD2,TRBJ2-3,CASRPLVAGVRTDTQYF,TGCGCCAGCAGGCCTCTAGTGGCGGGAGTCAGGACAGATACGCAGTATTTT
many,TRBV7-7,-,TRBJ2-5,CASSSLAPETQYF,TGTGCCAGCAGCTCCCTAGCGCCTGAGACCCAGTACTTC
few,TRBV3-1,TRBD2,TRBJ2-5,CASSFSGRAYETQYF,TGTGCCAGCAGCTTTAGCGGGAGGGCCTATGAGACCCAGTACTTC
many,TRBV7-3,-,TRBJ2-7,CASSLSGTLYDEQYF,TGTGCCAGCAGCCTATCGGGGACCCTTTACGACGAGCAGTACTTC
many,TRBV5-5,TRBD2,TRBJ2-7,CASSLGLAGVTDF,TGTGCCAGCAGCTTGGGACTAGCGGGAGTTACGGACTTC
many,TRBV12-3/TRBV12-4,TRBD1,TRBJ1-2,CATGKAAGGLNYGYTF,TGTGCCACCGGTAAAGCGGCAGGGGGCCTAAACTATGGCTACACCTTC
many,TRBV11-2,-,TRBJ2-1,CASSSLGGSSYNEQFF,TGTGCCAGCAGCTCTTTAGGAGGGAGCTCCTACAATGAGCAGTTCTTC
many,TRBV4-2,-,TRBJ1-4,CASSRTARATNEKLFF,TGTGCCAGCAGCCGCACAGCACGTGCAACTAATGAAAAACTGTTTTTT
many,TRBV12-5,TRBD2,TRBJ2-2,CASGLVQGLAGNTGELFF,TGTGCTAGTGGTTTGGTACAAGGACTAGCGGGAAACACCGGGGAGCTGTTTTTT
-,TRBV15,-,TRBJ2-1,CATSRGGGAAYNEQFF,TGTGCCACCAGCAGAGGGGGCGGGGCAGCCTACAATGAGCAGTTCTTC
many,TRBV20-1,-,TRBJ1-1,CSARSRTNTEAFF,TGCAGTGCTAGATCAAGGACGAACACTGAAGCTTTCTTT
-,TRBV20-1,-,TRBJ1-1,CSAANPGYGTEAFF,TGCAGTGCAGCCAACCCAGGGTATGGCACTGAAGCTTTCTTT
many,TRBV10-3,-,TRBJ2-3,CASTGDTDTQYF,TGTGCCAGCACAGGCGACACAGATACGCAGTATTTT
many,TRBV19,TRBD2,TRBJ2-7,CASSMTSGRIYEQYF,TGTGCCAGTAGCATGACTAGCGGGAGGATCTACGAGCAGTACTTC
many,TRBV29-1,TRBD1,TRBJ2-7,CSARTGGKSYEQYF,TGCAGCGCCCGGACAGGGGGCAAGTCCTACGAGCAGTACTTC